The next 15 T cell receptor beta chains were all read from a single sample in a study of beta chain features in type 1 diabetes (dated by TCRdb to 2016 to 2019). The research as a whole found: Type 1 diabetes patients showed a moderate but significant shortening of TCRB CDR3 length in all four CD4+ subsets.

The library was built by means of the immunoSEQ multiplex PCR assay. The entire amount of isolated RNA was reverse transcribed using the High Capacity cDNA Reverse Transcription Kit, so the sequenced TCRB transcripts were expressed ones. The table was pulled from immuneACCESS by TCRdb, which kept in-frame rearrangements only. Such tables lose some clones; where checked, under half of the loss comes from unresolved V genes, and the rest has no known cause. The sample profile shows some 350,000 clones; over 9% of them were found once. In total, the top ten clones hold about 0.6% of the sample. Their antigens are not known. Sequencing was carried out using central memory CD4+ T cells from blood. The source is a man aged 30-40 years with type 1 diabetes.

The chain uses TRBV4-2 and TRBJ1-1, with D possibly matching TRBD1 (5 bases). This CDR3 is 15 amino acids long. CDR1 is LGHNA, CDR2 YNFKEQ, per germline. Trimming pared 5 bases from V and 3 bases from J, leaving 16 bases between. The CDR3 loop reads CASSLDGRVDTEAFF. The CDR3 coding sequence is TGTGCCAGCAGCTTGGATGGCAGGGTGGACACTGAAGCTTTCTTT.

The chain couples TRBV7-8 to TRBJ2-7; D is ambiguous. The V end was cut by 1 base, the J end by 2 bases, with 9 bases between. This CDR3 region has 14 residues. CDR1 is SGHVS, CDR2 FQNEAQ, per germline. The CDR3 DNA follows: TGTGCCAGCAGCTTAGATGGGCTAACCTACGAGCAGTACTTC. Translated: CASSLDGLTYEQYF.

This chain uses TRBV11-2 with TRBJ1-2; 11 bases fit TRBD1. Trimming took 5 bases from V and 6 from J; bases not matched to a gene: 8. Germline loops: CDR1 SGHAT, CDR2 FQNNGV. There are 15 residues in the CDR3. The CDR3 region is CASSARTGGADGYTF. DNA for the CDR3: TGTGCCAGCAGCGCACGGACAGGGGGCGCGGATGGCTACACCTTC.

This clone was seen only a few times. This chain connects TRBV18 to TRBJ2-3; 7 positions agree with TRBD1. This CDR3 is 17 amino acids long. V lost 6 bases and J lost 5; bases outside the gene matches: 17. Germline CDR1 reads KGHSH; CDR2 reads LQKENI. CDR3 loop: CASSINPYRGRRDTQYF. The CDR3 DNA is TGTGCCAGCTCGATCAATCCGTACAGGGGTCGGAGAGATACGCAGTATTTT.

This clone was counted between two and nine times. This chain joins TRBV13 and TRBJ2-2, with 8 bases fitting TRBD1. The CDR3 totals 16 residues. Per the germline V gene, CDR1 is PRHDT and CDR2 is FYEKMQ (reference sequence). Trimming cost V 5 bases and J 5 bases; bases outside gene matches: 10. Here the CDR3 reads CASSLGQGTGTGELFF. CDR3 nucleotide sequence: TGTGCCAGCAGCCTCGGACAGGGTACGGGGACCGGGGAGCTGTTTTTT.

This clone showed up just a few times. The chain recombines TRBV5-4 with TRBJ2-3, with D possibly TRBD1 on 5 matching bases. This CDR3 comprises 16 residues. Looked up from germline, CDR1 is SGHNT and CDR2 is YYREEE (reference sequence). V was cut by 3 bases and J by 2 bases, with 16 bases left in between. CDR3 sequence reads: CASSSLKGVYTDTQYF. The CDR3 coding sequence is TGTGCCAGCAGCTCCTTGAAAGGGGTTTACACAGATACGCAGTATTTT.

This clone was observed at least ten times. This sequence joins TRBV6-6 and TRBJ2-1; TRBD2 matches 7 bases. J lost 7 bases, V lost 5 bases, and 8 bases had no gene match. CDR1 is MNHNY, CDR2 SVGAGI, per germline (reference sequence). This CDR3 has 14 amino acids. The chain's CDR3 is CASSQGLSTNEQFF. The DNA of the CDR3 is TGTGCCAGCAGTCAGGGACTAAGCACTAATGAGCAGTTCTTC.

In its sample, this clone was seen a few times. The V and J genes are TRBV7-6 and TRBJ2-5, with 7 bases that match TRBD2. CDR1 is SGHVS, CDR2 FNYEAQ, per germline. This CDR3 comprises 17 residues. V dropped 2 bases and J dropped 2; count of bases not matched to a gene: 11. The CDR3 sequence: CASSLTPGTTSQETQYF. The CDR3 DNA is TGTGCCAGCAGCTTAACGCCCGGGACTACTTCTCAAGAGACCCAGTACTTC.

The chain carries TRBV29-1 and TRBJ2-5, with D perhaps matching TRBD2 (5 bases). Germline CDR1 is SQVTM and CDR2 is ANQGSEA. The ends were cut back, 7 bases at V and 1 base at J, with 10 bases in the middle. This CDR3 region has 12 residues. CDR3 sequence reads: CSGAGLQETQYF. The DNA of the CDR3 is TGCAGCGGGGCGGGCCTCCAAGAGACCCAGTACTTC. The variable domain in full, with the rest retrieved from reference TRBV29-1 and TRBJ2-5, is SAVISQKPSRDICQRGTSLTIQCQVDSQVTMMFWYRQQPGQSLTLIATANQGSEATYESGFVIDKFPISRPNLTFSTLTVSNMSPEDSSIYLCSGAGLQETQYFGPGTRLLVL.

This clone was picked up a small number of times. The rearrangement links TRBV7-8 to TRBJ2-5; no definite D call. In germline, CDR1 is SGHVS, CDR2 FQNEAQ. This CDR3 spans 13 amino acids. The germline V and J ends were trimmed by 3 bases and 3 bases, with 8 bases remaining between them. This CDR3 is CASSFGTKETQYF. The CDR3 bases are TGTGCCAGCAGCTTTGGTACAAAAGAGACCCAGTACTTC.

The V gene is TRBV6-1, the J gene TRBJ1-3, with D perhaps matching TRBD1 (6 bases). Trimming removed 4 bases at V and 8 bases at J, with 15 bases between. CDR1 and CDR2 (germline): MNHNS, SASEGT. CDR3 length: 14 residues. This chain's CDR3 is CASSGGTLAYTIYF. CDR3 nucleotides: TGTGCCAGCAGTGGCGGGACACTGGCGTACACCATATATTTT.

V is TRBV19 and J is TRBJ2-7, with 10 bases aligning to TRBD2. The CDR3 consists of 14 residues. In germline, CDR1 is LNHDA, CDR2 SQIVND (reference sequence). V lost 3 bases to trimming and J lost 5 bases; unmatched junction nucleotides: 4. CDR3 in amino acids: CASSMLAGVHEQYF. The CDR3 DNA reads TGTGCCAGTAGTATGCTAGCGGGAGTGCACGAGCAGTACTTC. The entire variable domain, with the rest obtained from reference TRBV19 and TRBJ2-7, is as follows: DGGITQSPKYLFRKEGQNVTLSCEQNLNHDAMYWYRQDPGQGLRLIYYSQIVNDFQKGDIAEGYSVSREKKESFPLTVTSAQKNPTAFYLCASSMLAGVHEQYFGPGTRLTVT.

This clone was detected only a few times. V and J are TRBV6-5 and TRBJ1-2, with 7 bases that match TRBD1. Trimming at V came to 5 bases and at J to 5 bases, leaving 8 bases not matched to a gene. The CDR3 has 14 amino acids. Germline V gene lookup returns CDR1 MNHEY and CDR2 SVGAGI. Here the CDR3 reads CASSEGPTGYGYTF. Written as DNA, the CDR3 is TGTGCCAGCAGTGAAGGACCGACAGGGTATGGCTACACCTTC.

This chain links TRBV6-1 with TRBJ2-3; 12 bases fit TRBD1. V gave up 4 bases and J gave up 5 bases; unmatched junction bases: 4. The germline gives CDR1 MNHNS, CDR2 SASEGT. The CDR3 has 15 amino acids. In nucleotides, the CDR3 is TGTGCCAGCAGTGGGGGACAGGGGGCCGGAGATACGCAGTATTTT. This codes for CASSGGQGAGDTQYF.

The chain is built from TRBV9 and TRBJ1-3; 8 bases fit TRBD1. The germline CDR1 and CDR2 sequences are SGDLS and YYNGEE. V dropped 1 base and J dropped 0; count of bases not matched to a gene: 3. The CDR3 spans 16 residues. The CDR3 bases are TGTGCCAGCAGCGTACAGGGGGCTCGCTCTGGAAACACCATATATTTT. Its translation is CASSVQGARSGNTIYF.